Shown below are 5 T cell receptor beta chains from a single sample sequenced in a study of blood T cell repertoires in COVID-19. Sequenced by immunoSEQ multiplex PCR; TCRdb stores in-frame clones only, minus some. The sample has about 240,000 clones, around 84% seen once; the top ten hold approximately 7.2%. The specimen sequenced was peripheral blood. The receptors here all came from an older woman with active or convalescent COVID-19.

This chain connects TRBV11-3 to TRBJ1-3; weak D call: TRBD1 (5 bases). This CDR3 has 14 amino acids. The V gene's germline CDR1 is SGHNT and CDR2 YENEEA. V dropped 3 bases and J dropped 3 bases, with 9 bases sitting between them. CDR3 sequence (DNA): TGTGCCAGCAGCTTGGGGGGAGATGGAAACACCATATATTTT. Protein sequence: CASSLGGDGNTIYF.

The chain employs TRBV11-2 and TRBJ1-1, with TRBD1 as a possible D gene (6 bases). Trimming took 5 bases from V and 4 from J, leaving 14 bases between them. The CDR3 is 14 amino acids. CDR1 and CDR2 (germline): SGHAT, FQNNGV. The CDR3 spells CASSGHRDGTEAFF. DNA for the CDR3: TGTGCCAGCAGCGGGCACAGGGATGGCACTGAAGCTTTCTTT.

In this sample, this clone turned up once. The V call is TRBV15, the J call TRBJ2-3; 10 nucleotides match TRBD2. Germline CDR1 and CDR2: LNHNV and YYDKDF (reference sequence). This CDR3 comprises 15 residues. J was trimmed by 6 bases and V by 8 bases; bases with no gene match: 11. The CDR3 sequence: CATGLVAGGPDTQYF. CDR3 bases: TGTGCCACCGGTTTGGTAGCGGGGGGCCCCGATACGCAGTATTTT.

The rearrangement links TRBV5-1 to TRBJ2-5, with D maybe TRBD2 (5 bases). Germline V gene data show CDR1 as SGHRS and CDR2 as YFSETQ. V was pared by 7 bases and J by 1 base, with 11 bases between. The CDR3 has 13 residues. This chain's CDR3 is CASGREGQETQYF. CDR3 coding DNA: TGCGCCAGCGGGCGAGAGGGCCAAGAGACCCAGTACTTC.

This chain links TRBV11-2 with TRBJ2-3, with 12 positions matching TRBD2. The CDR3 covers 17 residues. The germline CDR1 and CDR2 sequences are SGHAT and FQNNGV. V was clipped by 2 bases and J by 2 bases; unmatched bases: 5. CDR3 in DNA: TGTGCCAGCAGCTTACGTGGACTAGCGGGGTTCACAGATACGCAGTATTTT. Translation gives CASSLRGLAGFTDTQYF.